The rows below give T cell receptor beta chains drawn from one sample of a study of CD8+ T cells in alopecia areata. TCRdb keeps only in-frame clones here, not all; method: immunoSEQ multiplex PCR. This sample has under 35,000 clones, with roughly 80% found just once. The sequencing sample was made of NKG2D-low CD8+ T cells sorted from blood. The source is a human donor with alopecia areata. Both conserved end residues are part of each CDR3. D genes are given only for firm matches. Clone size is shown for a subset of rows, as once, few, many or a class of expanded clone.

cdr3_aa,cdr3_nt,j_call,cdr3_length,v_call,clone_size,d_call
CASSQGRGPYEQYF,TGCGCCAGCAGCCAGGGCAGGGGACCCTACGAGCAGTACTTC,TRBJ2-7,14,TRBV4-1,NA,NA
CASSLADRPAQGYTF,TGTGCCAGCAGCTTAGCGGACAGGCCTGCTCAGGGCTACACCTTC,TRBJ1-2,15,TRBV7-9,NA,TRBD1
CASSQGMEQYF,TGTGCCAGCAGCCAAGGGATGGAGCAGTACTTC,TRBJ2-7,11,TRBV14,NA,NA
CASSYKQLGNEQFF,TGTGCCAGCAGTTACAAACAACTGGGGAATGAGCAGTTCTTC,TRBJ2-1,14,TRBV6-6,NA,NA
CASSLSGGSVFDEQYF,TGTGCCAGCAGCTTGTCAGGGGGATCCGTTTTCGACGAGCAGTACTTC,TRBJ2-7,16,TRBV5-6,NA,TRBD1
CASSDSGTTGELFF,TGTGCCAGCAGTGATAGCGGGACGACCGGGGAGCTGTTTTTT,TRBJ2-2,14,TRBV6-1,NA,TRBD2
CASSYLAENQETQYF,TGTGCCAGCAGTTACTTAGCGGAGAATCAAGAGACCCAGTACTTC,TRBJ2-5,15,TRBV6-5,NA,NA
CASSSDGQALHF,TGTGCCAGCAGCTCCGACGGACAGGCCCTCCACTTT,TRBJ1-6,12,TRBV7-9,NA,TRBD1
CASSMTGFYEQYF,TGTGCCAGCAGTATGACAGGGTTCTACGAGCAGTACTTC,TRBJ2-7,13,TRBV27,NA,TRBD1
CASSLTGNEQFF,TGTGCCAGCAGTTTAACCGGGAATGAGCAGTTCTTC,TRBJ2-1,12,TRBV28,few,NA
CSVVRLSYNEQFF,TGCAGCGTTGTTAGACTATCCTACAATGAGCAGTTCTTC,TRBJ2-1,13,TRBV29-1,NA,NA
CSVETIGQSSYEQYF,TGCAGCGTTGAAACCATCGGACAGAGCTCCTACGAGCAGTACTTC,TRBJ2-7,15,TRBV29-1,NA,NA
CASSLGDLHGYTF,TGTGCCAGCAGCTTAGGGGACCTACATGGCTACACCTTC,TRBJ1-2,13,TRBV7-9,NA,NA
CASSYGTAVTDTQYF,TGTGCTAGCAGCTATGGGACAGCAGTTACAGATACGCAGTATTTT,TRBJ2-3,15,TRBV7-7,NA,TRBD1
CSGTGSTGELFF,TGCAGCGGCACAGGGAGCACCGGGGAGCTGTTTTTT,TRBJ2-2,12,TRBV29-1,NA,NA
CASSGTIGELFF,TGTGCCAGCTCTGGAACAATCGGGGAGCTGTTTTTT,TRBJ2-2,12,TRBV13,NA,NA
CSVVHVHGYTF,TGCAGCGTTGTACACGTACATGGCTACACCTTC,TRBJ1-2,11,TRBV29-1,NA,NA
CSAVEYQETQYF,TGCAGCGCTGTGGAGTACCAAGAGACCCAGTACTTC,TRBJ2-5,12,TRBV29-1,NA,NA
CSARWSFYGYTF,TGCAGCGCCCGGTGGAGCTTCTATGGCTACACCTTC,TRBJ1-2,12,TRBV29-1,once,NA
CAIRPGDQETQYF,TGTGCCATCAGGCCGGGGGACCAAGAGACCCAGTACTTC,TRBJ2-5,13,TRBV10-3,NA,NA
CASSAGKSYEQYF,TGTGCCAGTAGTGCCGGAAAGTCTTACGAGCAGTACTTC,TRBJ2-7,13,TRBV19,NA,NA
CASSFLAGEETQYF,TGTGCCAGCAGTTTTCTAGCGGGGGAGGAGACCCAGTACTTC,TRBJ2-5,14,TRBV27,NA,TRBD2
CASSPTGYEQYF,TGTGCCAGCAGTCCCACTGGGTACGAGCAGTACTTC,TRBJ2-7,12,TRBV13,NA,NA
CASSESQDRDTQYF,TGTGCCAGCAGTGAATCCCAGGACAGAGATACGCAGTATTTT,TRBJ2-3,14,TRBV6-4,once,NA
CASSLGDTGELFF,TGTGCCAGCAGTTTAGGTGACACCGGGGAGCTGTTTTTT,TRBJ2-2,13,TRBV27,NA,NA
CASSVGSRGLEIQYF,TGTGCCAGCAGCGTAGGAAGCAGGGGGCTCGAAATTCAGTACTTC,TRBJ2-4,15,TRBV9,NA,TRBD1
CASRAVAYEQYF,TGTGCCAGCCGGGCTGTTGCCTACGAGCAGTACTTC,TRBJ2-7,12,TRBV6-5,once,NA
CASSGRGSPYEQYF,TGTGCCAGCAGCGGGAGAGGGTCCCCCTACGAGCAGTACTTC,TRBJ2-7,14,TRBV5-6,NA,NA
CASSDGQDYNEQFF,TGTGCCAGCAGTGACGGACAGGACTACAATGAGCAGTTCTTC,TRBJ2-1,14,TRBV6-4,NA,TRBD1
CASSSLGTGGRLETQYF,TGTGCCAGCAGCTCCCTCGGGACAGGGGGCCGGTTGGAGACCCAGTACTTC,TRBJ2-5,17,TRBV7-9,NA,TRBD1
CASSSPHSGSYNEQFF,TGCGCCAGCAGCTCACCACACTCTGGGTCCTACAATGAGCAGTTCTTC,TRBJ2-1,16,TRBV5-1,NA,NA
CASSQDRGWFYEQYF,TGCGCCAGCAGCCAAGACAGGGGGTGGTTCTACGAGCAGTACTTC,TRBJ2-7,15,TRBV4-1,NA,TRBD1
CASSSEQGADDTF,TGTGCCAGCAGCTCAGAACAGGGGGCGGACGACACCTTC,TRBJ1-2,13,TRBV7-9,many,TRBD1
CASSDARQGLNEQFF,TGTGCCAGCAGTGATGCCAGACAGGGGCTAAATGAGCAGTTCTTC,TRBJ2-1,15,TRBV2,NA,TRBD1
CASSPSGLAGQETQYF,TGTGCCAGCAGCCCTTCGGGACTAGCGGGGCAAGAGACCCAGTACTTC,TRBJ2-5,16,TRBV9,once,TRBD2